The entry below describes one T cell receptor (beta chain). Its antigen remains unidentified. This specimen comes from a study of graft-versus-host responses after intestinal transplantation. Study-wide background: Every one of the recipients received anti-thymocyte globulin induction and afterwards took tacrolimus and steroids for three to four years. Findings and caveats of the study: Graft-donor T cell macrochimerism coincided with high graft-versus-host to host-versus-graft clonal ratios in allografts. Peak circulating GvH clone levels tracked with early post-transplant HvG declines.

With 3 bases removed from V and 4 bases from J, the gap between germline ends came to 14 bases. CDR3 length equals 15 residues. CDR1 and CDR2 (germline): SGHDT, YYEEEE. TCRdb's copy holds only in-frame clones and misses some; the assay was immunoSEQ multiplex PCR. Here the sample spans 35,000 to 55,000 clones, approximately 95% being singletons. This TCR derives from a human patient who received an intestinal transplant, so some T cells may come from the graft donor. The chain uses TRBV5-6 and TRBJ1-5, with a weak D call TRBD1 (6 bases). The sample was PBMCs, taken 786 days after a first intestinal transplant, on the day of a second. CDR3 region: CASSSQGMVNQPQHF. DNA of the CDR3: TGTGCCAGCAGCTCACAGGGAATGGTAAATCAGCCCCAGCATTTT.